This T cell receptor beta chain originates from a study of blood T cell repertoires in COVID-19. Looking at the study overall: Some COVID-19 samples were acute and others convalescent; all came from the United States, Italy and Spain. Sources were T cells, B-cell-depleted T cells, or PBMCs; the material itself was cDNA or gDNA.

In the authors' methods: Nucleated cell number was recorded as an estimate derived from reference gene primer amplification. Some clones are missing from TCRdb's copy, which holds only in-frame ones; the method was immunoSEQ multiplex PCR. The D gene and trimming were derived from the DNA, and the V and J assignments and clone size from that table. The table lists some 210,000 clones, over 75% of them singletons. Participants spanned ages about 18 to 95 years and resided in 20 to 30 US areas. This clone came up a few times. V dropped 6 bases and J dropped 0; count of bases not matched to a gene: 14. This CDR3 spans 17 amino acids. Germline V gene data show CDR1 as KGHSH and CDR2 as LQKENI.

Sample: PBMCs or T cells enriched from blood (not recorded which). The chain couples TRBV18 to TRBJ2-7; 7 bases are shared with TRBD1. The receptor was isolated from a man younger than 40 with acute COVID-19. The CDR3 nucleotides are TGTGCCAGCTCGCCTCTCAACAGGGGCCCGAGCTCCTACGAGCAGTACTTC. Encoded protein: CASSPLNRGPSSYEQYF. The full variable domain, completed using reference TRBV18 and TRBJ2-7, is NAGVMQNPRHLVRRRGQEARLRCSPMKGHSHVYWYRQLPEEGLKFMVYLQKENIIDESGMPKERFSAEFPKEGPSILRIQQVVRGDSAAYFCASSPLNRGPSSYEQYFGPGTRLTVT.